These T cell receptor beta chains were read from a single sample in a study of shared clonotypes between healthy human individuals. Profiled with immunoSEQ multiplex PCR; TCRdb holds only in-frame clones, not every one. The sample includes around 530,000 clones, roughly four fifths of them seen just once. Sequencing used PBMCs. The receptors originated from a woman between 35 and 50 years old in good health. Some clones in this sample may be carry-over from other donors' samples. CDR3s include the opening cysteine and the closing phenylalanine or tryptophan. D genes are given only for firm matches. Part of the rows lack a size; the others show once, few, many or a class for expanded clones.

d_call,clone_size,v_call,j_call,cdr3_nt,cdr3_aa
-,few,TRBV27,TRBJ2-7,TGTGCCAGCAGTTTATCGACCGGGGTTACTGACGAGCAGTACTTC,CASSLSTGVTDEQYF
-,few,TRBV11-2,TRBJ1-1,TGTGCCAGCAGCTTAACTATAGGGGACACTGAAGCTTTCTTT,CASSLTIGDTEAFF
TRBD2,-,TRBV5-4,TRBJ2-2,TGTGCCAGCAGCTGGGGGGGGTGCGGGGAGCTGTTTTTT,CASSWGGCGELFF
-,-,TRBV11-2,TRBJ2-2,TGTGCCAGCAGCCCGAATTTCCGGTCCGGGGAGCTGTTTTTT,CASSPNFRSGELFF
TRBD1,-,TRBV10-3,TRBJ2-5,TGTGCCAGCCGCAGTGGGACAGGGGAAGAGACCCAGTACTTC,CASRSGTGEETQYF
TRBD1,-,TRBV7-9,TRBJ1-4,TGTGCCAGCAGCTTCGACAGGGTTGGTAATGAAAAACTGTTTTTT,CASSFDRVGNEKLFF
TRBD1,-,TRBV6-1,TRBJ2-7,TGTGCCAGCAGTGAGAACAGGGGGTGGGAGCAGTACTTC,CASSENRGWEQYF
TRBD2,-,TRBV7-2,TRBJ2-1,TGTGCCAGCAGCCCCATGGCTAGCGGGAGGTACAATGAGCAGTTCTTC,CASSPMASGRYNEQFF
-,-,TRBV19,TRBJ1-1,TGTGCCAGTAGTGACACAATGAACACTGAAGCTTTCTTT,CASSDTMNTEAFF
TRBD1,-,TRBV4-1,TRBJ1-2,TGCGCCAGCAGCCAAGAGGGGGGACAGGGCGTCTGGAATGGCTACACCTTC,CASSQEGGQGVWNGYTF
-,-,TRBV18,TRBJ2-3,TGTGCCAGCTCAGGGACGCTCCGAGACACAGATACGCAGTATTTT,CASSGTLRDTDTQYF
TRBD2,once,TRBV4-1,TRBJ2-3,TGCGCCAGCAGCCAAGATAATGGCGCTAGCGGGAGAGGAGATACGCAGTATTTT,CASSQDNGASGRGDTQYF
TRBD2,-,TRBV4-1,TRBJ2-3,TGCGCCAGCAGCCAATTGACTAGCGGGAGTTCAGATACGCAGTATTTT,CASSQLTSGSSDTQYF
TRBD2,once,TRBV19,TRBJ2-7,TGTGCCAGTAGACCGGGACTAGCGGCGTACGAGCAGTACTTC,CASRPGLAAYEQYF
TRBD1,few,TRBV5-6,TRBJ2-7,TGTGCCAGCAGCTTAGGGTTCGGGACAGGATCCTACGAGCAGTACTTC,CASSLGFGTGSYEQYF
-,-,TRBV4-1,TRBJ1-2,TGCGCCAGCAGCCAAGGGGATGACGGCTACACCTTC,CASSQGDDGYTF
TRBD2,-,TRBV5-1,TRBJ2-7,TGCGCCAGCAGCTTGGCCCCTAGCGGGAGCTACGAGCAGTACTTC,CASSLAPSGSYEQYF
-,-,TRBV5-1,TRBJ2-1,TGCGCCAGCAGCTCCGCGCCCAGGGGCCCCTACAATGAGCAGTTCTTC,CASSSAPRGPYNEQFF
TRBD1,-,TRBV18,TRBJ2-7,TGTGCCAGCTCCGCCGCGGGACAGGGGGCGGTTGAGCAGTACTTC,CASSAAGQGAVEQYF
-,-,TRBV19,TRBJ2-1,TGTGCCAGTAGTAGAAGGAGCTCCTACAATGAGCAGTTCTTC,CASSRRSSYNEQFF
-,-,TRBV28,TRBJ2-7,TGTGCCAGCAGTACCCCAACAGGGCCCTCCTACGAGCAGTACTTC,CASSTPTGPSYEQYF
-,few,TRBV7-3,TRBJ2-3,TGTGCCAGCAGCCAGACGGGGCTAGAATCCGATACGCAGTATTTT,CASSQTGLESDTQYF